A selection of T cell receptor beta chains follows, all from one sample in a study of identical twins. MiXCR, run by TCRdb on the 5' RACE reads, gives a single entry per CDR3 protein. The table includes 450,000 to 650,000 distinct CDR3 sequences, about 16% detected once. Separately, the same data were catalogued under a study of yellow fever vaccine responses in identical twins.

The sample was CD4+ T cells sorted from blood. These receptors originate from a woman in her late teens or twenties in good health. CDR3s include the opening cysteine and the closing phenylalanine or tryptophan. D genes are given only for firm matches. Expanded clones get a size class; other rows say once, few or many, or leave the size out.

TRBV7-9	few	TRBJ2-3	TRBD1	CASRAPPDRLTDTQYF	TGTGCCAGCAGAGCACCCCCGGACAGGCTCACAGATACGCAGTATTTT
TRBV5-1	-	TRBJ2-6	-	CASTDSSLSGANVLTF	TGCGCCAGCACCGACAGCTCCCTTTCTGGGGCCAACGTCCTGACTTTC
TRBV19	-	TRBJ2-1	TRBD1	CASTLTGQGPNEQFF	TGTGCCAGTACGCTAACCGGACAGGGTCCGAATGAGCAGTTCTTC
TRBV19	-	TRBJ2-2	-	CASSMDLYTGELFF	TGTGCCAGTAGTATGGATCTTTACACCGGGGAGCTGTTTTTT
TRBV10-1	-	TRBJ2-1	-	CASSLPTPSASSYNEQFF	TGCGCCAGCAGCCTACCCACTCCTAGCGCGAGCTCCTACAATGAGCAGTTCTTC
TRBV21-1	few	TRBJ2-1	-	CASSSPTGFMAYNEQFF	TGTGCCAGCAGCTCCCCAACGGGCTTTATGGCCTACAATGAGCAGTTCTTC
TRBV2	-	TRBJ2-1	TRBD1	CASGLQGADNEQFF	TGTGCCAGTGGGCTACAGGGGGCCGACAATGAGCAGTTCTTC
TRBV4-1	many	TRBJ2-3	-	CASSQDNTDTQYF	TGCGCCAGCAGCCAGGACAACACAGATACGCAGTATTTT
TRBV28	-	TRBJ2-1	-	CASSRSGGAYNEQFF	TGTGCCAGCAGCCGATCAGGGGGGGCCTACAATGAGCAGTTCTTC
TRBV5-1	few	TRBJ2-3	TRBD1	CASSTRTGRTDTQYF	TGCGCCAGCAGCACACGGACAGGGCGCACAGATACGCAGTATTTT
TRBV20-1	few	TRBJ2-7	-	CSARQGGTYEQYF	TGCAGTGCAAGGCAGGGAGGAACCTACGAGCAGTACTTC
TRBV27	few	TRBJ2-1	TRBD1	CASSRDRVFDEQFF	TGTGCCAGCAGCCGGGACAGGGTCTTCGATGAGCAGTTCTTC
TRBV12-3/TRBV12-4	-	TRBJ2-2	TRBD1	CASSFRGQVWAPGELFF	TGTGCCAGCAGTTTCAGGGGGCAGGTGTGGGCTCCCGGGGAGCTGTTTTTT
TRBV20-1	-	TRBJ1-1	-	CSASWTLF	TGCAGTGCTAGTTGGACCCTATTT
TRBV7-9	few	TRBJ2-3	TRBD1	CASSPKTGGRDTQYF	TGTGCCAGCAGCCCGAAGACAGGGGGGAGAGATACGCAGTATTTT
TRBV12-3/TRBV12-4	few	TRBJ2-2	TRBD2	CASAANGGAVGELFF	TGTGCCAGCGCCGCTAACGGGGGGGCCGTCGGGGAGCTGTTTTTT
TRBV14	few	TRBJ2-1	-	CASSQKGVSYNEQFF	TGTGCCAGCAGCCAAAAGGGAGTCTCCTACAATGAGCAGTTCTTC
TRBV10-3	-	TRBJ2-5	-	CAIRGPQQETQYF	TGTGCCATCAGAGGACCGCAACAAGAGACCCAGTACTTC
TRBV7-8	-	TRBJ2-5	-	CASSLDGGAETQYF	TGTGCCAGCAGCTTAGATGGGGGCGCGGAGACCCAGTACTTC
TRBV12-3/TRBV12-4	-	TRBJ2-3	-	CASSLRGIGDTQYF	TGTGCCAGCAGTTTAAGGGGAATTGGAGATACGCAGTATTTT
TRBV27	few	TRBJ2-5	-	CASSLRGTSPWETQYF	TGTGCCAGCAGTTTACGAGGGACATCCCCTTGGGAGACCCAGTACTTC
TRBV20-1	few	TRBJ2-3	-	CSASPGPTDTQYF	TGCAGTGCTTCACCCGGACCCACAGATACGCAGTATTTT
TRBV24-1	-	TRBJ2-2	TRBD2	CATSDFVGLAGGPGSGELFF	TGTGCCACCAGTGATTTCGTGGGACTAGCGGGAGGGCCAGGGTCCGGGGAGCTGTTTTTT
TRBV20-1	-	TRBJ2-3	TRBD2	CSANRAGSTDTQYF	TGCAGTGCTAACCGAGCGGGGTCCACAGATACGCAGTATTTT
TRBV7-8	few	TRBJ2-1	TRBD2	CASSLINREVNNEQFF	TGTGCCAGCAGCTTAATTAATCGGGAGGTGAACAATGAGCAGTTCTTC
TRBV12-3/TRBV12-4	many	TRBJ2-1	-	CASSLGFWTRVEQFF	TGTGCCAGCAGTTTAGGGTTCTGGACACGGGTCGAGCAGTTCTTC
TRBV5-1	-	TRBJ2-2	-	CASSTLGAGELFF	TGCGCCAGCTCCACTTTAGGGGCCGGGGAGCTGTTTTTT
TRBV18	-	TRBJ2-4	-	CASSPGTPLAKNIQYF	TGTGCCAGCTCACCTGGGACACCCCTAGCCAAAAACATTCAGTACTTC
TRBV6-2/TRBV6-3	few	TRBJ2-3	-	CASSYYADTQYF	TGTGCCAGCAGTTACTACGCAGATACGCAGTATTTT
TRBV3-1	-	TRBJ2-1	TRBD2	CASSPGLAGGPIYNEQFF	TGTGCCAGCAGCCCAGGACTAGCGGGGGGCCCTATCTACAATGAGCAGTTCTTC
TRBV10-1	-	TRBJ2-5	TRBD2	CASSEGTSGDLGAQYF	TGCGCCAGCAGTGAAGGAACTAGCGGGGACCTCGGGGCCCAGTACTTC
TRBV29-1	-	TRBJ2-1	-	CSVAGSPYNEQFF	TGCAGCGTTGCGGGATCTCCCTACAATGAGCAGTTCTTC
TRBV20-1	few	TRBJ2-2	-	CSAPDSRQTGELFF	TGCAGTGCCCCGGACTCCCGGCAAACCGGGGAGCTGTTTTTT
TRBV7-6	few	TRBJ2-2	-	CASSEMSTNTGELFF	TGTGCCAGCAGCGAAATGTCTACGAACACCGGGGAGCTGTTTTTT
TRBV9	few	TRBJ1-1	-	CASSVVGFNTEAFF	TGTGCCAGCAGCGTAGTCGGGTTTAACACTGAAGCTTTCTTT
TRBV11-2	few	TRBJ2-7	TRBD2	CASSISSGSPYEQYF	TGTGCCAGCAGCATCAGTAGCGGGTCTCCCTACGAGCAGTACTTC
TRBV2	many	TRBJ2-5	TRBD1	CASSPGGQETQYF	TGTGCCAGCAGCCCAGGGGGTCAAGAGACCCAGTACTTC
TRBV7-8	-	TRBJ2-5	-	CASSQGVYQETQYF	TGTGCCAGCAGCCAAGGAGTGTACCAAGAGACCCAGTACTTC
TRBV12-3/TRBV12-4	many	TRBJ2-2	-	CASSLESGINTGELFF	TGTGCCAGCAGTTTAGAGTCAGGGATAAACACCGGGGAGCTGTTTTTT
TRBV28	few	TRBJ2-1	-	CASSSPGSVREQFF	TGTGCCAGCAGTTCCCCGGGTTCAGTTCGTGAGCAGTTCTTC
TRBV28	-	TRBJ2-5	-	CASSVGGSVETQYF	TGTGCCAGCAGTGTTGGGGGGAGTGTGGAGACCCAGTACTTC
TRBV5-1	-	TRBJ2-4	-	CASSLEFGRNIQYF	TGCGCCAGCAGCTTGGAGTTTGGGAGAAACATTCAGTACTTC
TRBV12-3/TRBV12-4	-	TRBJ2-3	TRBD2	CASSFRTSGYADTQYF	TGTGCCAGCAGTTTCAGGACTAGCGGTTACGCAGATACGCAGTATTTT
TRBV12-3/TRBV12-4	many	TRBJ1-1	-	CASRGPGNTEAFF	TGTGCCAGCAGGGGACCTGGGAACACTGAAGCTTTCTTT
TRBV5-1	few	TRBJ2-1	TRBD2	CASSGGQSGTSGGWNEQFF	TGCGCCAGCAGCGGGGGACAATCCGGGACTAGCGGGGGGTGGAATGAGCAGTTCTTC
TRBV12-3/TRBV12-4	few	TRBJ1-3	-	CASSARGNTIYF	TGTGCCAGCAGTGCGAGAGGAAACACCATATATTTT
TRBV6-4	-	TRBJ1-1	-	CASSPWGGNTEAFF	TGTGCCAGCAGTCCTTGGGGGGGCAACACTGAAGCTTTCTTT
TRBV5-1	many	TRBJ1-1	-	CASSYSTSLNTEAFF	TGCGCCAGCAGCTACTCGACATCCCTGAACACTGAAGCTTTCTTT